This T cell receptor beta chain was obtained from a study of T cell responses to AZD1222 COVID-19 vaccine. Notes on the study in general: CD4 TCRs associated with vaccination spanned spike, dominating at 160-218 and 743-854. As reported, nearly half of all spike-specific TCRs target variant regions that are unmutated.

TCRdb keeps only in-frame clones here, not all; method: immunoSEQ multiplex PCR. The sample consists of 90,000 to 150,000 clones, approximately 84% of them appearing once. Trimming took off 0 bases at V and 6 bases at J, with 12 bases between the two ends. The CDR3 consists of 14 residues. Germline V lookup: CDR1 SNHLY, CDR2 FYNNEI. About this clone itself: Antigen specificity is unknown.

The clonotype originates from an adult in good health. This rearrangement joins TRBV2 to TRBJ2-7; D is uncertain. The sample consisted of peripheral blood, taken on day 0 of AZD1222 vaccination. The CDR3 loop is CASSEAAGKREQYF. In DNA, the CDR3 is TGTGCCAGCAGTGAAGCAGCCGGTAAGCGCGAGCAGTACTTC.